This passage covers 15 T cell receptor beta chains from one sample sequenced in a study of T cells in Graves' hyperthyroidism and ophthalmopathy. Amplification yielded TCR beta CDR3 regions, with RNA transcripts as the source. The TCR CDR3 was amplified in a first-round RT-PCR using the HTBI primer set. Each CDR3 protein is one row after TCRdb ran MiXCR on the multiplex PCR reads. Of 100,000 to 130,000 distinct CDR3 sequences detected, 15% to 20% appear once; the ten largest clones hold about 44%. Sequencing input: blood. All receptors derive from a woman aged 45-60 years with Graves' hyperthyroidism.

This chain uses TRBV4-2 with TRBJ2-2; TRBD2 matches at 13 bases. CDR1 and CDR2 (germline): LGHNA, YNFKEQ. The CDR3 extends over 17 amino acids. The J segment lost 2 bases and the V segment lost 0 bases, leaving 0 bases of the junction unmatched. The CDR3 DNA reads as TGTGCCAGCAGCCAAGAGGGACTAGCGGGAAACACCGGGGAGCTGTTTTTT. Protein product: CASSQEGLAGNTGELFF.

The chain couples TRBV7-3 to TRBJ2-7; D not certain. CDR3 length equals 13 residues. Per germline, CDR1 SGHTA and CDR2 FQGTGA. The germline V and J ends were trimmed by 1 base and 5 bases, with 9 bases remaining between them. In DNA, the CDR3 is TGTGCCAGCAGCTTAAGCCCAACGGACGAGCAGTACTTC. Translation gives CASSLSPTDEQYF.

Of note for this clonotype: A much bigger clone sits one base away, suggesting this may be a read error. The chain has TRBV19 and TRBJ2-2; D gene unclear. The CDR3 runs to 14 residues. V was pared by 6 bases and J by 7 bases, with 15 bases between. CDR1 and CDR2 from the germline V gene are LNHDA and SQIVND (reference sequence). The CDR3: CASSQARFNGELFF. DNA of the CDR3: TGTGCCAGTAGCCAAGCCAGATTCAACGGGGAGCTGTTTTTT.

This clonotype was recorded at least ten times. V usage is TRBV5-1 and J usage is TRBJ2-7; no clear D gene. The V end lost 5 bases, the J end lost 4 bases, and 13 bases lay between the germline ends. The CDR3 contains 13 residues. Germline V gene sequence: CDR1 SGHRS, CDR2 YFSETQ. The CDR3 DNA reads TGCGCCAGCAGTAACGACCTGGGTTACGAGCAGTACGTC. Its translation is CASSNDLGYEQYV.

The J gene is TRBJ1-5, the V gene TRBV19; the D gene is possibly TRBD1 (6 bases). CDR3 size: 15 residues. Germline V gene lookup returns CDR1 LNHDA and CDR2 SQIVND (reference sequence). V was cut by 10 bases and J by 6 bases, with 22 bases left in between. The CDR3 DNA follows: TGTGCCACCCAGAGAAGACAGGATGTAATTCAGCCCCAGCATTTT. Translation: CATQRRQDVIQPQHF. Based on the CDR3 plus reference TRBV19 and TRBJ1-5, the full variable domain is DGGITQSPKYLFRKEGQNVTLSCEQNLNHDAMYWYRQDPGQGLRLIYYSQIVNDFQKGDIAEGYSVSREKKESFPLTVTSAQKNPTAFYLCATQRRQDVIQPQHFGDGTRLSIL.

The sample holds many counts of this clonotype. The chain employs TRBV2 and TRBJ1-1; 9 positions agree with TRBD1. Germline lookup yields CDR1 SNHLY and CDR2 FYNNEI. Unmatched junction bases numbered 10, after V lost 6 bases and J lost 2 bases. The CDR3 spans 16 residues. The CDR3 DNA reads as TGTGCCAGCAGCCGGGACAGGGTTTCGGGCAACACTGAAGCTTTCTTT. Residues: CASSRDRVSGNTEAFF.

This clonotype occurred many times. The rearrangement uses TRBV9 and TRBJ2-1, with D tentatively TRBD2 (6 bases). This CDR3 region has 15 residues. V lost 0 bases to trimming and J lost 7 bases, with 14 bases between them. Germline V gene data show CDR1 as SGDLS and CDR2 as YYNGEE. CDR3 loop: CASSVGRGKGNEQFF. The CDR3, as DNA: TGTGCCAGCAGCGTAGGACGGGGGAAGGGAAATGAGCAGTTCTTC.

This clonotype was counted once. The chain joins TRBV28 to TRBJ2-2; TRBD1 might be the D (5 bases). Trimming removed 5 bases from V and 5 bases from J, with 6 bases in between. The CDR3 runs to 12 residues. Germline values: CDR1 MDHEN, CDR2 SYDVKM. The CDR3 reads CASSRGTGELFF. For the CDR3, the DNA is TGTGCCAGCAGTAGGGGTACCGGGGAGCTGTTTTTT.

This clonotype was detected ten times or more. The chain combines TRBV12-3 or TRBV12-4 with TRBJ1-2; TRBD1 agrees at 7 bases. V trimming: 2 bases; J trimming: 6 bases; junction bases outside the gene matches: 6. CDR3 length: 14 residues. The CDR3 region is CASSLQGELDGYTF. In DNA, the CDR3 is TGTGCCAGCAGTTTACAGGGGGAACTCGATGGCTACACCTTC.

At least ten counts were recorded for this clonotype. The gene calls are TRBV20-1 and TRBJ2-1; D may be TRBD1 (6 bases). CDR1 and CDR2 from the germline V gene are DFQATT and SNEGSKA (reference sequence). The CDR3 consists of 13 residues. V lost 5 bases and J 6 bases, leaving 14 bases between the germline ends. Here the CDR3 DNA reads TGCAGTGCTGATAAGGACAGTGGCAATGAGCAGTTCTTC. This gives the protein CSADKDSGNEQFF.

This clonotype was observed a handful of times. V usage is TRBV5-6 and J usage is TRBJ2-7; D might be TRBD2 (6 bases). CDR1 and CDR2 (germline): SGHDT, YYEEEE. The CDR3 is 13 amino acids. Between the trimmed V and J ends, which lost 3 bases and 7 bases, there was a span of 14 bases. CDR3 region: CASSWARAGEQYV. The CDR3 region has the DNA TGTGCCAGCAGCTGGGCCAGGGCGGGGGAGCAGTACGTC.

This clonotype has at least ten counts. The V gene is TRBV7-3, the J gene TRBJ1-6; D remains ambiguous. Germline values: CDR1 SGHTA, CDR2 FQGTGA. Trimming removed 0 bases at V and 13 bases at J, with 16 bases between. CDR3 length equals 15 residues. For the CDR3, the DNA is TGTGCCAGCAGCTTAACGGCCTTCCCGACTAGTCCCCTCCACTTT. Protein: CASSLTAFPTSPLHF.

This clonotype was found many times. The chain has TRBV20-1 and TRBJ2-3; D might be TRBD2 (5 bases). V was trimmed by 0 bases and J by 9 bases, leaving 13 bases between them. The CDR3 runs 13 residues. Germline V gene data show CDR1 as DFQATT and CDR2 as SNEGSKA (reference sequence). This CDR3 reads CSARELGSYTQYF. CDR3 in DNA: TGCAGTGCTAGAGAACTAGGTTCCTACACGCAGTATTTT.

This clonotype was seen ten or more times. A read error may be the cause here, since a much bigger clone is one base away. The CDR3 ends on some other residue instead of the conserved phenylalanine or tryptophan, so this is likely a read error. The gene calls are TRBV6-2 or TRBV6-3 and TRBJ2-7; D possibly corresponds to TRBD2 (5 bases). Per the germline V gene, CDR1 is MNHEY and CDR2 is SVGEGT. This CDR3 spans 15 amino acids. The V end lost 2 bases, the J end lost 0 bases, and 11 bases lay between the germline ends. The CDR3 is CASSYEAVSSYEQYL. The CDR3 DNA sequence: TGTGCCAGCAGTTACGAAGCGGTGAGCTCCTACGAGCAGTACCTC.

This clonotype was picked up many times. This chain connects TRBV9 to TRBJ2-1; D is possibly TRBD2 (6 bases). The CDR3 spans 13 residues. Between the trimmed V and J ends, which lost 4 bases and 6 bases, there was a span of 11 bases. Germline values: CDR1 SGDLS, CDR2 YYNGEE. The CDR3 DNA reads TGTGCCAGCAGCACGACTAGTTCCAATGAGCAGTTCTTC. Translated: CASSTTSSNEQFF.